A selection of T cell receptor beta chains follows, all from one sample in a study of regulatory T cells in long-lasting Graves disease. TCRdb fed the multiplex PCR reads into MiXCR, producing one record per CDR3 protein. The table includes about 620,000 distinct CDR3 sequences, approximately 15% detected once. The same sample was also studied in work on T cells in Graves' hyperthyroidism and ophthalmopathy.

The sequencing used peripheral blood mononuclear cells (PBMCs), collected at new diagnosis, from a patient treated with antithyroid drugs. The receptors were sampled from a woman in her 30s with Graves disease. The CDR3 runs from the conserved cysteine through the conserved F or W. D genes are given only for firm matches. Rows give clone size only sometimes, using once, few, many, or a class for an expanded clone.

CDR3	DNA	J	size	D	length	V
CASSFDRGGSNSPLHF	TGTGCCAGCAGTTTCGACCGCGGGGGCTCAAATTCACCCCTCCACTTT	TRBJ1-6	-	-	16	TRBV3-1
CASTTVESYEQYF	TGTGCCAGCACCACGGTCGAGAGCTACGAGCAGTACTTC	TRBJ2-7	many	-	13	TRBV12-3/TRBV12-4
CASSLFYEQFF	TGTGCCAGCAGTTTATTCTATGAGCAGTTCTTC	TRBJ2-1	many	-	11	TRBV11-2
CASTPSTAVSYEQYF	TGTGCCAGCACCCCGTCAACTGCGGTCTCCTACGAGCAGTACTTC	TRBJ2-7	many	-	15	TRBV2
CASSFQAANQPQHF	TGTGCCAGCAGTTTTCAGGCAGCCAATCAGCCCCAGCATTTT	TRBJ1-5	many	-	14	TRBV28
CASSYFGQGYGYTF	TGTGCCAGCAGTTATTTCGGACAGGGTTATGGCTACACCTTC	TRBJ1-2	many	TRBD1	14	TRBV6-5
CASRPPGQVYEQYF	TGTGCCAGCAGGCCCCCGGGACAGGTCTACGAGCAGTACTTC	TRBJ2-7	many	TRBD1	14	TRBV28
CASSPQGLAGETQYF	TGTGCCAGCAGTCCCCAGGGACTAGCGGGAGAGACCCAGTACTTC	TRBJ2-5	many	TRBD2	15	TRBV6-2/TRBV6-3
CASRPTDSYRNTIYF	TGTGCCAGCAGGCCAACCGACAGCTATAGAAACACCATATATTTT	TRBJ1-3	many	-	15	TRBV6-1
CAIRGGTDTQYF	TGTGCCATCAGAGGCGGGACGGATACGCAGTATTTT	TRBJ2-3	few	-	12	TRBV10-3
CSASATSGGSYEQYF	TGCAGTGCCTCCGCGACTAGCGGGGGCTCCTACGAGCAGTACTTC	TRBJ2-7	-	TRBD2	15	TRBV20-1
CASSLKGNARGMDNSPLHF	TGCGCCAGCAGCTTAAAGGGGAATGCCAGGGGTATGGATAATTCACCCCTCCACTTT	TRBJ1-6	few	-	19	TRBV5-1
CASSYSSGPPYEQYF	TGTGCCAGCAGTTATTCTAGCGGCCCCCCCTACGAGCAGTACTTC	TRBJ2-7	few	TRBD2	15	TRBV3-1
CASSPGLYGGQDTQYF	TGCGCCAGCAGCCCTGGGTTATACGGGGGGCAGGATACGCAGTATTTT	TRBJ2-3	few	-	16	TRBV5-1
CASANSPDRAGGYTF	TGTGCCAGCGCGAACTCTCCGGACAGGGCCGGTGGCTACACCTTC	TRBJ1-2	many	TRBD1	15	TRBV12-3/TRBV12-4
CASSTDRASPDTQYF	TGTGCCAGCAGCACGGACAGGGCATCCCCAGATACGCAGTATTTT	TRBJ2-3	many	TRBD1	15	TRBV7-9
CSVEDLSPEEETQYF	TGCAGCGTTGAAGATCTTTCCCCTGAGGAAGAGACCCAGTACTTC	TRBJ2-5	many	-	15	TRBV29-1
CASSYGDQPQHF	TGTGCCAGCAGCTATGGGGATCAGCCCCAGCATTTT	TRBJ1-5	few	-	12	TRBV7-9
CAISETGSKANTEAFF	TGTGCCATCAGTGAGACGGGTAGCAAAGCGAACACTGAAGCTTTCTTT	TRBJ1-1	many	-	16	TRBV10-3
CASTPWTSGRYVSYEQYF	TGTGCCAGCACCCCGTGGACTAGCGGGAGATATGTGTCCTACGAGCAGTACTTC	TRBJ2-7	many	TRBD2	18	TRBV2
CASSDGSAFGDTQYF	TGTGCCAGCAGTGACGGGAGCGCGTTTGGGGATACGCAGTATTTT	TRBJ2-3	many	-	15	TRBV2
CAISGKNIAGNQPQHF	TGTGCCATCAGTGGAAAGAACATAGCGGGCAATCAGCCCCAGCATTTT	TRBJ1-5	many	-	16	TRBV10-3
CASQRRTGGNQPQHF	TGTGCCAGCCAACGAAGGACAGGGGGAAATCAGCCCCAGCATTTT	TRBJ1-5	-	TRBD1	15	TRBV19
CASSSPGLTNTGELFF	TGTGCCAGCAGCTCCCCGGGACTGACGAACACCGGGGAGCTGTTTTTT	TRBJ2-2	many	-	16	TRBV11-2
CASSLYRQLEQYF	TGTGCCAGCAGTTTATACCGACAACTCGAGCAGTACTTC	TRBJ2-7	many	-	13	TRBV28
CASSSLTSREQFF	TGTGCCAGCAGCTCACTGACTAGCCGTGAGCAGTTCTTC	TRBJ2-1	many	TRBD2	13	TRBV7-3
CASSMPLAVWSIDTQYF	TGTGCCAGCAGCATGCCCTTAGCGGTTTGGTCAATAGATACGCAGTATTTT	TRBJ2-3	-	-	17	TRBV13
CSARRSGTSAYNEQFF	TGCAGTGCTAGACGTTCCGGGACTAGCGCCTACAATGAGCAGTTCTTC	TRBJ2-1	few	TRBD2	16	TRBV20-1
CASSFRGTNTGAFF	TGCGCCAGCAGCTTTAGAGGAACGAACACTGGAGCTTTCTTT	TRBJ1-1	-	-	14	TRBV5-1
CASSPDIAGAADTQYF	TGCGCCAGCAGCCCGGACATAGCGGGAGCGGCGGATACGCAGTATTTT	TRBJ2-3	many	TRBD2	16	TRBV5-1
CASSLSSTGGRYGYTF	TGTGCCAGCAGTTTATCGTCGACGGGGGGACGGTATGGCTACACCTTC	TRBJ1-2	-	-	16	TRBV27
CASSLQGRTQPQHF	TGTGCCAGCAGCCTACAGGGGAGGACACAGCCCCAGCATTTT	TRBJ1-5	many	TRBD1	14	TRBV7-2
CASNQTGGEQTEAFF	TGTGCCAGTAACCAGACAGGGGGAGAACAAACCGAAGCTTTCTTT	TRBJ1-1	-	TRBD1	15	TRBV19
CASSRRLGNEQYF	TGTGCCAGCAGTCGAAGACTAGGGAACGAGCAGTACTTC	TRBJ2-7	many	-	13	TRBV28
CSAREDETNSGQYEQYF	TGCAGTGCTAGAGAGGACGAGACGAATAGCGGGCAATACGAGCAGTACTTC	TRBJ2-7	many	TRBD2	17	TRBV20-1
CASSLNPAFSNQPQHF	TGTGCCAGCAGCTTAAACCCGGCGTTTAGCAATCAGCCCCAGCATTTT	TRBJ1-5	few	-	16	TRBV7-8
CASSSHTVKYF	TGTGCCAGCAGTTCCCACACCGTAAAGTATTTT	TRBJ2-3	few	-	11	TRBV27
CASSTPFPGQINEKLFF	TGTGCCAGCAGTACACCCTTCCCGGGACAGATTAATGAAAAACTGTTTTTT	TRBJ1-4	many	TRBD1	17	TRBV2
CASRRQGTLNTEAFF	TGTGCCAGCAGGCGACAGGGGACCCTGAACACTGAAGCTTTCTTT	TRBJ1-1	many	TRBD1	15	TRBV27
CSARGTLNTEAFF	TGCAGTGCTAGGGGGACATTGAACACTGAAGCTTTCTTT	TRBJ1-1	few	-	13	TRBV20-1
CASSLHQQETQYF	TGTGCCAGCAGCCTCCACCAGCAAGAGACCCAGTACTTC	TRBJ2-5	many	-	13	TRBV28
CASSYLTGLGYEQYF	TGTGCCAGCAGTTACCTAACAGGGCTAGGCTACGAGCAGTACTTC	TRBJ2-7	many	-	15	TRBV6-5
CASSLAGTVGGNTEAFF	TGCGCCAGCAGCTTGGCGGGGACGGTCGGGGGGAACACTGAAGCTTTCTTT	TRBJ1-1	many	-	17	TRBV5-1
CASSSAKETQYF	TGTGCCAGCAGTTCGGCAAAAGAGACCCAGTACTTC	TRBJ2-5	-	-	12	TRBV12-3/TRBV12-4
CASSSLTSGSRETQYF	TGTGCCAGCAGCTCATTGACTAGCGGGAGTCGGGAGACCCAGTACTTC	TRBJ2-5	-	TRBD2	16	TRBV11-2
CATSRGGRGSYEQFF	TGTGCCACCAGCAGAGGCGGGAGGGGGAGCTATGAGCAGTTCTTC	TRBJ2-1	few	TRBD2	15	TRBV15
CASRKTGITDTQYF	TGTGCCAGCAGAAAGACAGGGATTACAGATACGCAGTATTTT	TRBJ2-3	few	TRBD1	14	TRBV28
CASNTGTALSGANVLTF	TGTGCCAGCAATACCGGGACCGCCCTCTCTGGGGCCAACGTCCTGACTTTC	TRBJ2-6	many	-	17	TRBV28
CSAAEREDRQFF	TGCAGTGCGGCAGAGCGGGAAGATCGGCAGTTCTTC	TRBJ2-1	many	TRBD2	12	TRBV20-1
CASSRTSATDTQYF	TGTGCCAGCAGTCGGACTAGTGCCACAGATACGCAGTATTTT	TRBJ2-3	many	TRBD2	14	TRBV2
CASSLRIPQGNEQFF	TGTGCCAGCAGCTTAAGGATCCCCCAGGGTAATGAGCAGTTCTTC	TRBJ2-1	many	-	15	TRBV7-8
CASSVGDPIGGYTF	TGTGCCAGCAGCGTAGGGGACCCTATAGGGGGCTACACCTTC	TRBJ1-2	few	-	14	TRBV9
CASSFPTRGNEQFF	TGCGCCAGCAGCTTTCCCACCAGGGGGAATGAGCAGTTCTTC	TRBJ2-1	-	TRBD1	14	TRBV5-1